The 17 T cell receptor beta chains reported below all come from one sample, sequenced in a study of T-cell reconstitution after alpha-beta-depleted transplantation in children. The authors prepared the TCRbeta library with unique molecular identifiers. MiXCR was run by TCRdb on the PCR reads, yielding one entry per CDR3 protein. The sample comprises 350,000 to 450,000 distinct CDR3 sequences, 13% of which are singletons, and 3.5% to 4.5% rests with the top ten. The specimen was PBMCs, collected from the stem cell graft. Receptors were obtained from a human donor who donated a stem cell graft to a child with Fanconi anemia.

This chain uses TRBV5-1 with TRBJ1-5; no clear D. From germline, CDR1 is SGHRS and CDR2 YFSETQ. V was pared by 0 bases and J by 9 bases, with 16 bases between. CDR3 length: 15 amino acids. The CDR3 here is CASSLGEGSQAPQHF. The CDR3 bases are TGCGCCAGCAGCTTGGGGGAGGGCTCCCAGGCGCCCCAGCATTTT.

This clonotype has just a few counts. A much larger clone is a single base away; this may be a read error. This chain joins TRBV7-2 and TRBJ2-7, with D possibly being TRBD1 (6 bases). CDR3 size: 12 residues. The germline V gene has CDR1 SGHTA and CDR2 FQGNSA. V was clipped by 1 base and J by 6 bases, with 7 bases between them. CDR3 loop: CASSLDRAEQYF. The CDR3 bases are TGTGCCAGCAGCTTAGACAGGGCCGAGCAGTACTTC.

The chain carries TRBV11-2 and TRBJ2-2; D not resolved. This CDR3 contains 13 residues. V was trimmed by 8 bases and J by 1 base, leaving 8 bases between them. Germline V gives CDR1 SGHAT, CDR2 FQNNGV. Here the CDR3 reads CASHRKNTGELFF. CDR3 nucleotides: TGTGCCAGCCACAGAAAGAACACCGGGGAGCTGTTTTTT.

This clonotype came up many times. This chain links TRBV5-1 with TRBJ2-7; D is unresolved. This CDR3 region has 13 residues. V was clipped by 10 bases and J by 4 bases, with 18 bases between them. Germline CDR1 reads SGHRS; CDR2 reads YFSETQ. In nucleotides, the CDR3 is TGCGCCCCCAAACCCCCCTTATCATACGAGCAGTACGTC. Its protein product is CAPKPPLSYEQYV.

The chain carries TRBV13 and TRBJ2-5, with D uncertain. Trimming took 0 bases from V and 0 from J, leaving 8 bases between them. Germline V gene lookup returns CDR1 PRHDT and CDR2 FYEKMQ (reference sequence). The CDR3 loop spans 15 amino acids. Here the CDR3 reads CASSLGLQNQETQYF. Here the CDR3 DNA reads TGTGCCAGCAGCTTAGGCCTACAGAACCAAGAGACCCAGTACTTC.

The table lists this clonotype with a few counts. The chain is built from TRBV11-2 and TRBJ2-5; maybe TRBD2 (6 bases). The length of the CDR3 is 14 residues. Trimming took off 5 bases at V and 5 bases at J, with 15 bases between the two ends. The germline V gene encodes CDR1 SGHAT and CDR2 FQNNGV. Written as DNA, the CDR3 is TGTGCCAGCAGCCCCTCGGGGGTCGGCGAGACCCAGTACTTC. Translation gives CASSPSGVGETQYF.

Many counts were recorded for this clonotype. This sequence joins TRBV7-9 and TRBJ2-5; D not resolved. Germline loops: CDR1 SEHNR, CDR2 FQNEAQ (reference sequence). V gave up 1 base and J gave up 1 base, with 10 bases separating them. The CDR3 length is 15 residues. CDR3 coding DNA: TGTGCCAGCAGCTTAGTCGGCAGTAGCCAAGAGACCCAGTACTTC. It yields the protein CASSLVGSSQETQYF.

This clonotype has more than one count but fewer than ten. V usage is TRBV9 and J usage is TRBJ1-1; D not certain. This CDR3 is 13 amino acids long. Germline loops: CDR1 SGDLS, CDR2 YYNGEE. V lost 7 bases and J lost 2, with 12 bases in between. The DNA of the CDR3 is TGTGCCAGCGATGACGGAGTTAACACTGAAGCTTTCTTT. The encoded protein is CASDDGVNTEAFF.

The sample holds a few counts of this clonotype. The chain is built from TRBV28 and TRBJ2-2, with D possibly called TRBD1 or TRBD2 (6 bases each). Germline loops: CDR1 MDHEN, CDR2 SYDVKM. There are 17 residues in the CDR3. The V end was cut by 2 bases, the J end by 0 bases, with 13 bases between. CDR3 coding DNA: TGTGCCAGCAGTTTAGAGGGGGGCAGAGCGAACACCGGGGAGCTGTTTTTT. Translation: CASSLEGGRANTGELFF.

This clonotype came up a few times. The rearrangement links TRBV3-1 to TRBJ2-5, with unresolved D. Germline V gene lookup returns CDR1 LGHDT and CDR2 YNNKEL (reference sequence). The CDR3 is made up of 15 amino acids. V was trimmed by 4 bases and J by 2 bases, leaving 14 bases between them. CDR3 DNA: TGTGCCAGCAGCCTAGGGCACTCCGGGCAAGAGACCCAGTACTTC. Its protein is CASSLGHSGQETQYF.

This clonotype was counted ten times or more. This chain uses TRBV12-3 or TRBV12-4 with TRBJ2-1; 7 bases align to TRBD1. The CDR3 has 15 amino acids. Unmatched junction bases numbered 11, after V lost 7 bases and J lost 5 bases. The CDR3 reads CASTPYRGFNNEQFF. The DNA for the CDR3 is TGTGCCAGCACCCCGTACAGGGGATTCAACAATGAGCAGTTCTTC.

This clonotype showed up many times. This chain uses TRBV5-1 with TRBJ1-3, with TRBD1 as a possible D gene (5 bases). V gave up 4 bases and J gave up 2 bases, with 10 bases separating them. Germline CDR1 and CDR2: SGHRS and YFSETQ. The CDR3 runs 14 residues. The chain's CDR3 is CASSPTVPGNTIYF. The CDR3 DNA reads TGCGCCAGCAGCCCGACAGTTCCTGGAAACACCATATATTTT.

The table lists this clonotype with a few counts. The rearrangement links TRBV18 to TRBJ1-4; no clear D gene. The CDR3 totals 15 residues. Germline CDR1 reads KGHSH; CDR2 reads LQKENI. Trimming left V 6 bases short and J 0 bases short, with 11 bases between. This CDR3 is CASSQETATNEKLFF. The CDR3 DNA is TGTGCCAGCTCGCAGGAAACTGCAACTAATGAAAAACTGTTTTTT. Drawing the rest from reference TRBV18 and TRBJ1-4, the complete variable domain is NAGVMQNPRHLVRRRGQEARLRCSPMKGHSHVYWYRQLPEEGLKFMVYLQKENIIDESGMPKERFSAEFPKEGPSILRIQQVVRGDSAAYFCASSQETATNEKLFFGSGTQLSVL.

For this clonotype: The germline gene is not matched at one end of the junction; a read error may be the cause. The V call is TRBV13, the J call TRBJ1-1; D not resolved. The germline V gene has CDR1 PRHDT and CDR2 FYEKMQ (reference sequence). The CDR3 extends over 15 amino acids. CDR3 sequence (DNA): TGTGCCAGTAGCTTAGTGGGGAGAGTGGACACTGAAGCTTTCTTT. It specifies CASSLVGRVDTEAFF.

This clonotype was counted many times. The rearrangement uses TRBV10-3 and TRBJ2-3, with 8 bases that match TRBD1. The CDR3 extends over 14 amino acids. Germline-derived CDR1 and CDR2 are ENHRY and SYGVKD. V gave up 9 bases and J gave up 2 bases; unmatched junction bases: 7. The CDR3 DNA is TGTGCCATTCATGACAGGGGCAACACAGATACGCAGTATTTT. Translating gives CAIHDRGNTDTQYF.

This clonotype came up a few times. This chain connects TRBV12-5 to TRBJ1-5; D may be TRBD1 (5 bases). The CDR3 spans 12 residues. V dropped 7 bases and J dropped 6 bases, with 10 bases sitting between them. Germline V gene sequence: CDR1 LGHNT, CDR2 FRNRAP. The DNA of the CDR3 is TGTGCTAGTGCCGAGGGGCCTCAGCCCCAGCATTTT. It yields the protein CASAEGPQPQHF.

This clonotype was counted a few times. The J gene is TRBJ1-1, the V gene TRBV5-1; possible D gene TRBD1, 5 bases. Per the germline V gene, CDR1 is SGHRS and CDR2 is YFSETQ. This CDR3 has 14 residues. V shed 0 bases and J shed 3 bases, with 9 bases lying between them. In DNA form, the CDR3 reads TGCGCCAGCAGCTTGGGCCCGGGGGACACTGAAGCTTTCTTT. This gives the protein CASSLGPGDTEAFF.